The 15 T cell receptor beta chains in this list originate from one sample, sequenced in a study of shared clonotypes between healthy human individuals. Profiled with immunoSEQ multiplex PCR; TCRdb holds only in-frame clones, not every one. The repertoire holds hundreds of thousands of clones, with approximately 97% as singletons. The source material was naive CD4+ T cells sorted from blood. Subset described: CD45RA+ positively selected. These receptors all stem from a woman younger than 45 in good health.

The rearrangement uses TRBV7-9 and TRBJ2-1; D unclear. Germline V gene lookup returns CDR1 SEHNR and CDR2 FQNEAQ (reference sequence). V lost 4 bases and J 0 bases, leaving 10 bases between the germline ends. The CDR3 extends over 15 amino acids. The CDR3 loop reads CASSSVMSSYNEQFF. Written as DNA, the CDR3 is TGTGCCAGCAGCTCAGTTATGAGCTCCTACAATGAGCAGTTCTTC.

This rearrangement joins TRBV10-3 to TRBJ2-1; 7 bases are shared with TRBD2. Germline values: CDR1 ENHRY, CDR2 SYGVKD. CDR3 length equals 15 residues. J lost 7 bases, V lost 10 bases, and 16 bases had no gene match. CDR3 coding DNA: TGTGCCACCCGGGCCCTAGCGGCCCTGGTGAATGAGCAGTTCTTC. Amino acids: CATRALAALVNEQFF.

The V and J genes are TRBV7-8 and TRBJ2-2; a weak D match, TRBD2 (5 bases). V lost 5 bases and J lost 7, with 20 bases in between. CDR1 and CDR2 from the germline V gene are SGHVS and FQNEAQ. The CDR3 contains 16 residues. The CDR3 coding sequence is TGTGCCAGCAGCGTGGGGAGTCTACCTGGAGGCGGGGAGCTGTTTTTT. This translates into CASSVGSLPGGGELFF.

This chain uses TRBV28 with TRBJ1-5; TRBD1 agrees at 7 bases. V dropped 2 bases and J dropped 6; count of bases not matched to a gene: 4. In germline, CDR1 is MDHEN, CDR2 SYDVKM. This CDR3 spans 14 amino acids. The CDR3 is CASSLAQGTQPQHF. CDR3 in DNA: TGTGCCAGCAGTTTAGCACAGGGGACTCAGCCCCAGCATTTT. The full variable domain, with the rest looked up from reference TRBV28 and TRBJ1-5, is DVKVTQSSRYLVKRTGEKVFLECVQDMDHENMFWYRQDPGLGLRLIYFSYDVKMKEKGDIPEGYSVSREKKERFSLILESASTNQTSMYLCASSLAQGTQPQHFGDGTRLSIL.

This clone was observed once. The CDR3 DNA reads TGTGCCAGCAGCTTGGGTGGGGTGAACACTGAAGCTTTCTTT. Amino acids: CASSLGGVNTEAFF. The chain carries TRBV5-4 and TRBJ1-1; no reliable D call. Trimming stripped 0 bases from V and 0 bases from J, with 6 bases between. The CDR3 runs 14 residues. CDR1 and CDR2 from the germline V gene are SGHNT and YYREEE (reference sequence).

The gene calls are TRBV19 and TRBJ2-6; 7 bases match TRBD2. With 10 bases clipped from V and 2 bases from J, the junction kept 8 bases outside the gene matches. The CDR3 extends over 15 amino acids. Germline-derived CDR1 and CDR2 are LNHDA and SQIVND (reference sequence). CDR3 in DNA: TGTGCCACCTCGGGGGAGGGTACTGGGGCCAACGTCCTGACTTTC. Its protein is CATSGEGTGANVLTF.

The chain couples TRBV5-4 to TRBJ2-1; TRBD1 matches at 10 bases. Germline lookup yields CDR1 SGHNT and CDR2 YYREEE (reference sequence). The J segment lost 9 bases and the V segment lost 3 bases, leaving 9 bases of the junction unmatched. There are 15 residues in the CDR3. The CDR3 nucleotides are TGTGCCAGCAGCTGGACGGGACAGGGGAGGACTGAGCAGTTCTTC. It encodes CASSWTGQGRTEQFF.

The chain links TRBV5-1 to TRBJ2-7; 14 bases map to TRBD2. This CDR3 spans 16 amino acids. The V gene's germline CDR1 is SGHRS and CDR2 YFSETQ. Unmatched junction bases numbered 8, after V lost 3 bases and J lost 6 bases. The CDR3 region has the DNA TGCGCCAGCAGCTCGGGGGGACTAGCGGGAGACTTCGAGCAGTACTTC. This sequence encodes CASSSGGLAGDFEQYF.

J is TRBJ2-5 and V is TRBV10-1; TRBD2 agrees at 9 bases. V was pared by 0 bases and J by 0 bases, with 2 bases of the junction left unmatched. Germline CDR1 and CDR2: WNHNN and SYGVQD (reference sequence). The CDR3 is 16 amino acids. The CDR3 region is CASSESKRGDQETQYF. The CDR3, as DNA: TGCGCCAGCAGTGAGTCTAAGCGGGGGGACCAAGAGACCCAGTACTTC.

The CDR3 loop is CASSPERGPQQYF. DNA of the CDR3: TGTGCCAGCAGCCCTGAGAGGGGGCCCCAGCAGTACTTC. V and J are TRBV9 and TRBJ2-7, with 7 bases fitting TRBD1. The CDR3 is made up of 13 amino acids. V lost 4 bases to trimming and J lost 8 bases; unmatched junction nucleotides: 9. Germline CDR1 and CDR2: SGDLS and YYNGEE.

This rearrangement joins TRBV29-1 to TRBJ2-2, with a possible D match to TRBD2 (6 bases). V lost 2 bases to trimming and J lost 5 bases, with 18 bases between them. CDR1 and CDR2 from the germline V gene are SQVTM and ANQGSEA. This CDR3 has 16 residues. The CDR3 DNA follows: TGCAGCGTTGAATTCGGCAGCCTTAGCGGAACCGGGGAGCTGTTTTTT. It yields the protein CSVEFGSLSGTGELFF.

This clone appeared once. The DNA of the CDR3 is TGTGCCACCAGTGGGACCTACCAAGAGACCCAGTACTTC. Amino acids: CATSGTYQETQYF. The V gene is TRBV15, the J gene TRBJ2-5; either TRBD1 or TRBD2 may supply D (5 bases each). Germline lookup yields CDR1 LNHNV and CDR2 YYDKDF (reference sequence). The V and J ends lost 6 bases and 0 bases respectively, with 8 bases between them. This CDR3 spans 13 amino acids.

The CDR3 sequence is CASVGRDSATGELFF. DNA of the CDR3: TGTGCCAGTGTAGGTCGGGACTCGGCCACCGGGGAGCTGTTTTTT. The chain combines TRBV19 with TRBJ2-2; maybe TRBD2 (6 bases). Germline CDR1 and CDR2: LNHDA and SQIVND (reference sequence). V dropped 8 bases and J dropped 4 bases, with 17 bases sitting between them. The CDR3 is 15 amino acids. Variable domain in full (rest from reference TRBV19 and TRBJ2-2): DGGITQSPKYLFRKEGQNVTLSCEQNLNHDAMYWYRQDPGQGLRLIYYSQIVNDFQKGDIAEGYSVSREKKESFPLTVTSAQKNPTAFYLCASVGRDSATGELFFGEGSRLTVL.

The rearrangement joins TRBV14 to TRBJ2-5, with no clear D. The germline V gene has CDR1 SGHDN and CDR2 FVKESK. This CDR3 is built from 12 residues. V was cut by 1 base and J by 11 bases, with 11 bases left in between. The CDR3 bases are TGTGCCAGCAGCCAAGTTCGAAGCTTTCAGTACTTC. This encodes CASSQVRSFQYF. The variable domain in full, with the rest retrieved from reference TRBV14 and TRBJ2-5, is EAGVTQFPSHSVIEKGQTVTLRCDPISGHDNLYWYRRVMGKEIKFLLHFVKESKQDESGMPNNRFLAERTGGTYSTLKVQPAELEDSGVYFCASSQVRSFQYFGPGTRLLVL.

The chain links TRBV10-3 to TRBJ2-7; the D gene could be TRBD1 or TRBD2 (7 bases each). V gave up 6 bases and J gave up 2 bases, with 14 bases separating them. This CDR3 contains 14 residues. The germline V gene encodes CDR1 ENHRY and CDR2 SYGVKD. The CDR3 reads CAIRGRDRTYEQYF. CDR3 nucleotide sequence: TGTGCCATCAGGGGGAGGGACAGAACCTACGAGCAGTACTTC.